These T cell receptor beta chains were read from a single sample in a study of T-cell memory formation after mild COVID-19. TCRdb ran MiXCR on the 5' RACE reads and lists one entry per CDR3 protein. The table lists about 200,000 distinct CDR3 sequences, around 9.5% of them singletons. The sample consisted of PBMCs or a T cell subset sorted from them (not recorded which). These receptors all come from a man aged 18-30 years who had mild COVID-19 (a few samples of this study predate the infection). Cell type and time point are not known. The CDR3 runs from the conserved cysteine through the conserved F or W. The D gene is left open where the match is weak. Where a row states a size, it is once, few, many or the class of an expanded clone; other rows omit it.

clone size: few; V gene: TRBV6-2/TRBV6-3; D gene: .; J gene: TRBJ1-6; CDR3 DNA: TGTGCCAGCAGTTACCAGCCGGGCTCCGGCCTCCACTTT; CDR3 protein: CASSYQPGSGLHF
clone size: few; V gene: TRBV5-6; D gene: .; J gene: TRBJ1-5; CDR3 DNA: TGTGCCAGCAGCTTGTGGGGGTTCCCTCAGCCCCAGCATTTT; CDR3 protein: CASSLWGFPQPQHF
clone size: many; V gene: TRBV11-2; D gene: TRBD2; J gene: TRBJ2-4; CDR3 DNA: TGTGCCAGCAGCGAAAATAGCGGGGGGGTCGGCATTCAGTACTTC; CDR3 protein: CASSENSGGVGIQYF
clone size: few; V gene: TRBV18; D gene: .; J gene: TRBJ1-6; CDR3 DNA: TGTGCCAGCTCACGAGAGGCGGGGCAATCACCCCTCCACTTT; CDR3 protein: CASSREAGQSPLHF
clone size: .; V gene: TRBV7-2; D gene: .; J gene: TRBJ1-5; CDR3 DNA: TGTGCCAGCAGCCAAACCCGGGATCAGCCCCAGCATTTT; CDR3 protein: CASSQTRDQPQHF
clone size: few; V gene: TRBV3-1; D gene: TRBD1; J gene: TRBJ2-5; CDR3 DNA: TGTGCCAGCAGCCAAGATCTGCAGGGGGTAGAGACCCAGTACTTC; CDR3 protein: CASSQDLQGVETQYF
clone size: .; V gene: TRBV25-1; D gene: .; J gene: TRBJ1-2; CDR3 DNA: TGTGCCAGCAGTGAGACATCTAACTATGGCTACACCTTC; CDR3 protein: CASSETSNYGYTF
clone size: few; V gene: TRBV12-3/TRBV12-4; D gene: .; J gene: TRBJ2-7; CDR3 DNA: TGTGCCAGCAGTTTACAAATTTACTCCTACGAGCAGTACTTC; CDR3 protein: CASSLQIYSYEQYF
clone size: few; V gene: TRBV2; D gene: .; J gene: TRBJ1-3; CDR3 DNA: TGTGCCAGCAGTGCCCAGGGACGTGGAAACACCATATATTTT; CDR3 protein: CASSAQGRGNTIYF
clone size: few; V gene: TRBV7-2; D gene: .; J gene: TRBJ2-5; CDR3 DNA: TGTGCCAGCAGCTTGGGAACCCTTTCGGCTCGAGAGACCCAGTACTTC; CDR3 protein: CASSLGTLSARETQYF
clone size: many; V gene: TRBV7-3; D gene: .; J gene: TRBJ2-5; CDR3 DNA: TGTGCCAGCAGTCTCGCCGCCCCAGGGACCCAGTACTTC; CDR3 protein: CASSLAAPGTQYF
clone size: .; V gene: TRBV5-1; D gene: .; J gene: TRBJ1-1; CDR3 DNA: TGCGCCAGCAGCTTGGCCGAAGGAGGAGTGAACACTGAAGCTTTCTTT; CDR3 protein: CASSLAEGGVNTEAFF
clone size: few; V gene: TRBV3-1; D gene: .; J gene: TRBJ2-3; CDR3 DNA: TGTGCCAGCAGCCAGGCCGATTTTGGGGGGAGCACAGATACGCAGTATTTT; CDR3 protein: CASSQADFGGSTDTQYF
clone size: few; V gene: TRBV5-8; D gene: .; J gene: TRBJ2-5; CDR3 DNA: TGTGCCAGCAGGCACCGAGGGGGGGTAGCGGACCAAGAGACCCAGTACTTC; CDR3 protein: CASRHRGGVADQETQYF
clone size: many; V gene: TRBV12-3/TRBV12-4; D gene: .; J gene: TRBJ2-3; CDR3 DNA: TGTGCCAGCAGTTTAAGCGGGACAGATACGCAGTATTTT; CDR3 protein: CASSLSGTDTQYF
clone size: many; V gene: TRBV6-2/TRBV6-3; D gene: .; J gene: TRBJ2-5; CDR3 DNA: TGTGCCAGCAGTTACGCGCCAAGGCAAGAGACCCAGTACTTC; CDR3 protein: CASSYAPRQETQYF
clone size: many; V gene: TRBV29-1; D gene: .; J gene: TRBJ2-1; CDR3 DNA: TGCAGCGTCCGGCTAGGGTTCGAGGCTGAGCAGTTCTTC; CDR3 protein: CSVRLGFEAEQFF
clone size: few; V gene: TRBV7-2; D gene: .; J gene: TRBJ2-2; CDR3 DNA: TGTGCCAGCAGCTTAAGGCCAGTAAACACCGGGGAGCTGTTTTTT; CDR3 protein: CASSLRPVNTGELFF
clone size: few; V gene: TRBV11-1; D gene: .; J gene: TRBJ2-5; CDR3 DNA: TGTGCCAGCAGCCCCTCGGGGATTCGAAACCAAGAGACCCAGTACTTC; CDR3 protein: CASSPSGIRNQETQYF
clone size: .; V gene: TRBV5-1; D gene: TRBD2; J gene: TRBJ2-3; CDR3 DNA: TGCGCCAGCAGCCTTGCTGGGACTAATACGCAGTATTTT; CDR3 protein: CASSLAGTNTQYF
clone size: many; V gene: TRBV5-4; D gene: TRBD2; J gene: TRBJ2-5; CDR3 DNA: TGTGCCAGCAGCCAGACTAGCGGGCCAGAGACCCAGTACTTC; CDR3 protein: CASSQTSGPETQYF
clone size: few; V gene: TRBV6-1; D gene: TRBD2; J gene: TRBJ2-5; CDR3 DNA: TGTGCCACGTCCGCGGGGGGTTACAACCAAGAGACCCAGTACTTC; CDR3 protein: CATSAGGYNQETQYF
clone size: few; V gene: TRBV7-2; D gene: TRBD2; J gene: TRBJ2-7; CDR3 DNA: TGTGCCAGCAGCGCGATAGCGGGGGGTGGGACCTACGAGCAGTACTTC; CDR3 protein: CASSAIAGGGTYEQYF
clone size: .; V gene: TRBV18; D gene: .; J gene: TRBJ1-4; CDR3 DNA: TGTGCCAGCTCACATAAGGGAATGGCAGAAAAACTGTTTTTT; CDR3 protein: CASSHKGMAEKLFF
clone size: .; V gene: TRBV7-8; D gene: .; J gene: TRBJ2-5; CDR3 DNA: TGTGCCAGCAGCCCCTATTTGGGGCAAGAGACCCAGTACTTC; CDR3 protein: CASSPYLGQETQYF
clone size: many; V gene: TRBV2; D gene: .; J gene: TRBJ1-1; CDR3 DNA: TGTGCCAGCAGGGGCGCAGGGTACACTGAAGCTTTCTTT; CDR3 protein: CASRGAGYTEAFF
clone size: .; V gene: TRBV6-5; D gene: .; J gene: TRBJ2-5; CDR3 DNA: TGTGCCAGCAGTTACATACATACGGAAGAGACCCAGTACTTC; CDR3 protein: CASSYIHTEETQYF
clone size: few; V gene: TRBV12-3/TRBV12-4; D gene: .; J gene: TRBJ2-3; CDR3 DNA: TGTGCCTATTCGCGAGGTACCCGCACAGATACGCAGTATTTT; CDR3 protein: CAYSRGTRTDTQYF
clone size: few; V gene: TRBV5-1; D gene: .; J gene: TRBJ2-2; CDR3 DNA: TGCGCCAGCAGAAAAGCTGGAACGAACACCGGGGAGCTGTTTTTT; CDR3 protein: CASRKAGTNTGELFF